A single sample gave rise to the 22 T cell receptor beta chains below, sequenced in a study of T-cell reconstitution after alpha-beta-depleted transplantation in children. The TCRbeta library incorporated unique molecular identifiers. Via MiXCR, TCRdb re-called the PCR reads, giving one row per CDR3 protein. The data contain 450,000 to 700,000 distinct CDR3 sequences, around 27% of them singletons. Sample: PBMCs, taken before TCRalphabeta/CD19-depleted stem cell transplant. The receptors derive from a boy younger than two with Wiskott-Aldrich syndrome, due to receive a stem cell transplant.

This chain joins TRBV5-1 and TRBJ1-2, with D perhaps matching TRBD1 (6 bases). V lost 5 bases and J lost 4, with 15 bases in between. CDR1 and CDR2 (germline): SGHRS, YFSETQ. The CDR3 length is 14 residues. The CDR3 DNA sequence: TGCGCCAGCAGGATGGCAGGGGCACTCTATGGCTACACCTTC. It encodes CASRMAGALYGYTF.

The chain carries TRBV3-1 and TRBJ2-1; D gene ambiguous. With 2 bases removed from V and 4 bases from J, the gap between germline ends came to 6 bases. CDR3 size: 13 residues. Germline CDR1 reads LGHDT; CDR2 reads YNNKEL (reference sequence). The CDR3 sequence is CASSQMLYNEQFF. CDR3 bases: TGTGCCAGCAGCCAAATGCTTTACAATGAGCAGTTCTTC.

The chain is built from TRBV20-1 and TRBJ1-6; D is unclear. Germline CDR1 DFQATT, CDR2 SNEGSKA (reference sequence). Trimming cost V 6 bases and J 7 bases, with 19 bases left between them. This CDR3 has 15 amino acids. The CDR3 nucleotides read TGCAGTGCCCGTAAGAATGGACTGCAAAATTCACCCCTCCACTTT. Protein product: CSARKNGLQNSPLHF.

A few counts support this clonotype. V and J are TRBV20-1 and TRBJ2-5; D is undetermined. Trimming left V 2 bases short and J 5 bases short, with 12 bases between. The germline gives CDR1 DFQATT, CDR2 SNEGSKA (reference sequence). The CDR3 contains 13 residues. The CDR3 loop reads CSARFQTGETQYF. In DNA, the CDR3 is TGCAGTGCTAGATTCCAGACCGGGGAGACCCAGTACTTC.

This clonotype was recorded a few times. V is TRBV12-3 or TRBV12-4 and J is TRBJ1-2; D uncertain. Trimming stripped 2 bases from V and 4 bases from J, with 2 bases between. This CDR3 contains 11 residues. The CDR3 reads CASSLTYGYTF. DNA for the CDR3: TGTGCCAGCAGTTTAACCTATGGCTACACCTTC.

This chain uses TRBV6-5 with TRBJ2-2; no clear D. V was trimmed by 4 bases and J by 0 bases, leaving 6 bases between them. The CDR3 is 14 amino acids. Germline lookup yields CDR1 MNHEY and CDR2 SVGAGI. The CDR3 sequence: CASSFATNTGELFF. Written as DNA, the CDR3 is TGTGCCAGCAGTTTTGCCACGAACACCGGGGAGCTGTTTTTT.

This clonotype was found a few times. The rearrangement links TRBV27 to TRBJ2-7, with D maybe TRBD2 (6 bases). The V and J ends lost 6 bases and 6 bases respectively, with 12 bases between them. The CDR3 runs to 12 residues. Germline loops: CDR1 MNHEY, CDR2 SMNVEV (reference sequence). As DNA, the CDR3 is TGTGCCAGCAGAACCCCCGGGGGCGAGCAGTACTTC. This gives the protein CASRTPGGEQYF.

This sequence joins TRBV7-3 and TRBJ1-1, with a tentative D call TRBD1 (5 bases). This CDR3 comprises 16 residues. Germline lookup yields CDR1 SGHTA and CDR2 FQGTGA. V shed 0 bases and J shed 1 base, with 12 bases lying between them. The CDR3 loop is CASSLTGGTGNTEAFF. CDR3 nucleotide sequence: TGTGCCAGCAGCTTAACGGGCGGGACGGGGAACACTGAAGCTTTCTTT. Full variable domain (missing parts from reference TRBV7-3 and TRBJ1-1): GAGVSQTPSNKVTEKGKYVELRCDPISGHTALYWYRQSLGQGPEFLIYFQGTGAADDSGLPNDRFFAVRPEGSVSTLKIQRTERGDSAVYLCASSLTGGTGNTEAFFGQGTRLTVV.

The chain joins TRBV20-1 to TRBJ2-2; 13 bases are a match to TRBD2. Per germline, CDR1 DFQATT and CDR2 SNEGSKA (reference sequence). CDR3 length: 15 residues. Unmatched junction bases numbered 4, after V lost 3 bases and J lost 6 bases. The CDR3: CSASGLAGVSGELFF. The CDR3 DNA sequence: TGCAGTGCTAGTGGACTAGCGGGAGTCTCCGGGGAGCTGTTTTTT.

CDR3 DNA sequence: TGCAGTGCTAGAGATATCTCACAAGAGACCCAGTACTTC. Translating it yields CSARDISQETQYF. This chain connects TRBV20-1 to TRBJ2-5; no reliable D call. V dropped 0 bases and J dropped 2 bases, with 7 bases sitting between them. Germline V gives CDR1 DFQATT, CDR2 SNEGSKA (reference sequence). This CDR3 region has 13 residues.

The chain employs TRBV4-2 and TRBJ2-5; TRBD1 or TRBD2 may be the D gene (5 bases each). This CDR3 has 16 residues. Trimming took off 0 bases at V and 0 bases at J, with 11 bases between the two ends. Germline V gene data show CDR1 as LGHNA and CDR2 as YNFKEQ. CDR3 DNA sequence: TGTGCCAGCAGCCAAGATTGGGACCGGAACCAAGAGACCCAGTACTTC. It is translated as CASSQDWDRNQETQYF.

This clonotype was recorded a few times. The J gene is TRBJ2-3, the V gene TRBV24-1; possible D gene TRBD2, 6 bases. Germline-derived CDR1 and CDR2 are KGHDR and SFDVKD. Trimming left V 3 bases short and J 0 bases short, with 15 bases between. This CDR3 has 17 residues. CDR3 DNA sequence: TGTGCCACCAGTGATGGAGGACTACCTACTAGCACAGATACGCAGTATTTT. Its translation: CATSDGGLPTSTDTQYF.

The rearrangement uses TRBV15 and TRBJ1-5, with a tentative D call TRBD1 (6 bases). With 2 bases removed from V and 7 bases from J, the gap between germline ends came to 12 bases. Germline loops: CDR1 LNHNV, CDR2 YYDKDF (reference sequence). The CDR3 runs to 14 residues. The CDR3 loop reads CATSRYRETQPQHF. The DNA for the CDR3 is TGTGCCACCAGCAGATACAGGGAGACCCAGCCCCAGCATTTT.

This clonotype has just a few counts. The chain recombines TRBV28 with TRBJ1-1, with TRBD1 identical over 8 bases. The CDR3 totals 15 residues. With 2 bases clipped from V and 5 bases from J, the junction kept 7 bases outside the gene matches. Looked up from germline, CDR1 is MDHEN and CDR2 is SYDVKM. CDR3 DNA sequence: TGTGCCAGCAGTTTACCCAGGGGGCTGAGGACTGAAGCTTTCTTT. It codes for CASSLPRGLRTEAFF.

The V and J genes are TRBV11-2 and TRBJ2-7; TRBD2 aligns across 10 bases. The CDR3 has 15 amino acids. The ends lost 5 bases at V and 4 bases at J; junction bases unmatched: 8. Germline-derived CDR1 and CDR2 are SGHAT and FQNNGV. CDR3 sequence: CASSVTASGGYEQYF. For the CDR3, the DNA is TGTGCCAGCAGCGTAACAGCTAGCGGGGGTTACGAGCAGTACTTC.

The table lists this clonotype with a few counts. This chain joins TRBV12-3 or TRBV12-4 and TRBJ2-2, with TRBD2 matching 7 bases. The V and J ends lost 7 bases and 4 bases, in that order; junction bases with no gene match: 6. The CDR3 totals 14 residues. DNA of the CDR3: TGTGCCAGCATAAGAAGCGGGGTCACCGGGGAGCTGTTTTTT. Translated, it gives CASIRSGVTGELFF.

CDR3 residues: CASSFGQTSYNEQFF. In DNA form, the CDR3 reads TGCGCCAGCAGCTTTGGACAGACCTCCTACAATGAGCAGTTCTTC. The chain is built from TRBV5-1 and TRBJ2-1, with D possibly matching TRBD1 (6 bases). CDR3 length: 15 residues. Trimming stripped 2 bases from V and 0 bases from J, with 9 bases between. The germline CDR1 and CDR2 sequences are SGHRS and YFSETQ.

There are a few counts of this clonotype. This chain links TRBV9 with TRBJ2-5; TRBD1 is a possible D gene (5 bases). There are 13 residues in the CDR3. The V and J ends lost 0 bases and 6 bases respectively, with 9 bases between them. CDR1 and CDR2 (germline): SGDLS, YYNGEE. CDR3: CASSVDPGQTQYF. The DNA for the CDR3 is TGTGCCAGCAGCGTAGATCCAGGGCAGACCCAGTACTTC.

V gene TRBV2 combines with J gene TRBJ2-3, with 7 nucleotides matching TRBD2. This CDR3 contains 15 residues. Trimming at V came to 1 base and at J to 9 bases, leaving 10 bases not matched to a gene. The germline CDR1 and CDR2 sequences are SNHLY and FYNNEI. The CDR3 bases are TGTGCCAGCAGTGAAGTGGGAGGGCCGGTAGACACGCAGTATTTT. Amino acids: CASSEVGGPVDTQYF.

Turning to this clonotype: Mismatch with germline at one junction end may stem from a read error. The chain is built from TRBV12-3 or TRBV12-4 and TRBJ2-1; possible D gene TRBD1, 5 bases. CDR3 length: 14 residues. The CDR3 DNA reads as TGTGCCAGCAACTTAGCCAGGGCTGGCAATGAGCAGTTCTTT. It translates to CASNLARAGNEQFF.

The chain carries TRBV5-1 and TRBJ2-7, with TRBD1 matching over 9 bases. From germline, CDR1 is SGHRS and CDR2 YFSETQ. With V trimmed by 4 bases and J by 3 bases, 5 bases remained unmatched. The CDR3 is 14 residues long. Here the CDR3 DNA reads TGCGCCAGCAGCGATCGACAGGGGGACTACGAGCAGTACTTC. Its translation is CASSDRQGDYEQYF.

The rearrangement uses TRBV12-3 or TRBV12-4 and TRBJ1-1; D is ambiguous. Between the trimmed V and J ends, which lost 2 bases and 0 bases, there was a span of 10 bases. The length of the CDR3 is 15 residues. The CDR3 DNA is TGTGCCAGCAGTTTAATGGGCGACATGAACACTGAAGCTTTCTTT. Translated, it gives CASSLMGDMNTEAFF.